This T cell receptor (beta chain) was retrieved from a study of T cells after yellow fever vaccination. This clonotype was picked up a small number of times. TCRdb reprocessed the 5' RACE reads with MiXCR, giving one entry per CDR3 protein. The sample lists hundreds of thousands of distinct CDR3 sequences; roughly an eighth were seen once. The junction had 5 bases not matched to a gene; V was cut back by 5 bases and J by 3 bases. The CDR3 extends over 14 amino acids. CDR1 is SGHTA, CDR2 FQGNSA, per germline. The source is a man in his thirties or forties who received the YFV17D yellow fever vaccine. The source material was PBMCs, sampled on the day of the yellow fever booster vaccination. The chain joins TRBV7-2 to TRBJ2-5; 8 bases line up with TRBD2. The CDR3: CASSVGLGKETQYF. The CDR3 nucleotides are TGTGCCAGCAGCGTGGGACTAGGAAAAGAGACCCAGTACTTC.